This T cell receptor (beta chain) was sequenced for a study of T cells after yellow fever vaccination. Only a few counts were recorded for this clonotype. TCRdb itself ran the 5' RACE reads through MiXCR, one entry per CDR3 protein. The repertoire holds 300,000 to 400,000 distinct CDR3 sequences, with about 8.7% as singletons. The CDR3 loop spans 19 amino acids. CDR1 and CDR2 from the germline V gene are SNHLY and FYNNEI. J gave up 0 bases and V 1 base, and 8 bases lay outside the gene matches. This clonotype was obtained from a man between 18 and 35 years old who received the YFV17D yellow fever vaccine. Sequences were derived from PBMCs, sampled on the day of the first yellow fever vaccination. The gene calls are TRBV2 and TRBJ2-3; the match to TRBD2 covers 12 bases. CDR3 residues: CASSEVETSGGPSTDTQYF. In DNA, the CDR3 is TGTGCCAGCAGTGAAGTCGAAACTAGCGGGGGGCCTAGCACAGATACGCAGTATTTT.